The present TCR beta chain was sequenced within a study of patients and donors after allogeneic stem cell transplantation. One entry per CDR3 protein, called by TCRdb with MiXCR from the RT-PCR reads. Of about a million distinct CDR3 sequences listed, about a sixth are singletons. Germline V lookup: CDR1 SQVTM, CDR2 ANQGSEA. V trimming: 7 bases; J trimming: 7 bases; junction bases outside the gene matches: 12. CDR3 length: 13 residues. The sequence was obtained from a human donor who was either an allogeneic HSCT recipient or a stem cell or donor lymphocyte infusion donor (not recorded which). It is not recorded whose cells these are; they may come from a transplant donor. The sample consisted of blood, either unsorted or a sorted T cell fraction (not recorded which). The V call is TRBV29-1, the J call TRBJ2-5; 7 nucleotides line up with TRBD2. The CDR3 DNA reads as TGCAGCGGCGAGGGTAGCCCGGGGGGGACCCAGTACTTC. Its protein is CSGEGSPGGTQYF.